The clone carrying this T cell receptor beta chain was observed a few times. Antigen: not known. The CDR3 has 14 amino acids. V shed 3 bases, J shed 3 bases, and the junction held 5 bases outside the gene matches. CDR1 and CDR2 from the germline V gene are DFQATT and SNEGSKA (reference sequence). This record belongs to a study of response to subunit inactivated influenza vaccine. Notes on the study in general: The authors suggested that every seasonal influenza vaccination recruits few new T cells.

TCRdb passed the RT-PCR reads through MiXCR, listing each CDR3 protein once. The sample has around 300,000 distinct CDR3 sequences, approximately 20% seen once; the top ten hold about a tenth. The source of this sequence is a man aged 50-75 years who received an inactivated influenza vaccine. The sample in question was PBMCs from blood, obtained 21 months after vaccination. The chain has TRBV20-1 and TRBJ1-5, with TRBD1 matching over 7 bases. The DNA of the CDR3 is TGCAGTGCTAGTAAAGGGGGCAACAATCAGCCCCAGCATTTT. Translating it yields CSASKGGNNQPQHF.